These 16 T cell receptor beta chains share one sample of origin, sequenced in a study of T cell responses to AZD1222 COVID-19 vaccine. Libraries were prepared by immunoSEQ multiplex PCR; TCRdb keeps only in-frame clonotypes and omits some of them. Altogether about 60,000 clones are present, approximately 84% being singletons, with the ten largest covering 16%. The sequencing here drew on peripheral blood, taken on day 0 of AZD1222 vaccination. The receptors were sampled from an adult in good health.

The chain links TRBV7-9 to TRBJ1-3; D uncertain. With 1 base removed from V and 4 bases from J, the gap between germline ends came to 17 bases. The CDR3 is 17 residues long. The germline V gene has CDR1 SEHNR and CDR2 FQNEAQ (reference sequence). The CDR3 reads CASSLGALGKPGNTIYF. CDR3 nucleotides: TGTGCCAGCAGCTTAGGGGCGTTGGGGAAACCCGGAAACACCATATATTTT.

The chain employs TRBV7-9 and TRBJ2-7; TRBD2 agrees at 10 bases. V lost 8 bases to trimming and J lost 6 bases; unmatched junction nucleotides: 4. This CDR3 spans 12 amino acids. Germline V gene lookup returns CDR1 SEHNR and CDR2 FQNEAQ (reference sequence). The CDR3 loop reads CASGQREGEQYF. DNA of the CDR3: TGTGCCAGCGGCCAGCGGGAGGGCGAGCAGTACTTC.

In this sample, this clone turned up once. The chain is built from TRBV7-9 and TRBJ1-3, with D possibly being TRBD1 (5 bases). The CDR3 has 14 residues. Germline V gene lookup returns CDR1 SEHNR and CDR2 FQNEAQ (reference sequence). V was pared by 3 bases and J by 2 bases, with 8 bases between. The DNA for the CDR3 is TGTGCCAGCAGCTTTTCAGGGCCTGGAAACACCATATATTTT. Its translation: CASSFSGPGNTIYF.

The chain employs TRBV24-1 and TRBJ2-5; 8 bases are shared with TRBD1. Germline V gene sequence: CDR1 KGHDR, CDR2 SFDVKD. Unmatched junction bases numbered 5, after V lost 2 bases and J lost 4 bases. The CDR3 loop spans 15 amino acids. This CDR3 reads CATSDYGTGGETQYF. CDR3 nucleotides: TGTGCCACCAGTGATTATGGAACAGGGGGAGAGACCCAGTACTTC.

The rearrangement uses TRBV27 and TRBJ2-2; D is unresolved. This CDR3 has 14 amino acids. Germline CDR1 reads MNHEY; CDR2 reads SMNVEV (reference sequence). The V end was cut by 4 bases, the J end by 7 bases, with 13 bases between. CDR3 amino acids: CASSWVGFDGELFF. The CDR3 DNA is TGTGCCAGCAGTTGGGTCGGGTTTGACGGGGAGCTGTTTTTT.

This clone appeared a few times. The CDR3 spells CASITTGGIHNEQFF. CDR3 bases: TGTGCCAGCATTACGACAGGGGGTATTCACAATGAGCAGTTCTTC. The V and J genes are TRBV28 and TRBJ2-1; 9 bases agree with TRBD1. J gave up 5 bases and V 7 bases, and 9 bases lay outside the gene matches. Germline V gives CDR1 MDHEN, CDR2 SYDVKM. CDR3 size: 15 residues.

This clone is classed as large. The CDR3 loop is CASSMTGRNYGYTF. DNA for the CDR3: TGTGCCAGTAGTATGACTGGACGGAACTATGGCTACACCTTC. V is TRBV19 and J is TRBJ1-2; D is unresolved. This CDR3 comprises 14 residues. CDR1 and CDR2 from the germline V gene are LNHDA and SQIVND (reference sequence). Trimming pared 3 bases from V and 2 bases from J, leaving 10 bases between.

The table lists this clone with a count of one. The chain couples TRBV3-1 (or the pseudogene TRBV3-2) to TRBJ2-7, with D hard to call. Trimming took off 2 bases at V and 8 bases at J, with 10 bases between the two ends. The CDR3 has 12 amino acids. Germline loops: CDR1 LGHDT, CDR2 YNNKEL (reference sequence). The CDR3 loop is CASSQFEGKQYF. The CDR3 DNA reads as TGTGCCAGCAGCCAATTTGAAGGAAAGCAGTACTTC.

The V gene is TRBV27, the J gene TRBJ1-1; 8 bases match TRBD1. V dropped 5 bases and J dropped 4; count of bases not matched to a gene: 3. The CDR3 spans 13 residues. The germline V gene has CDR1 MNHEY and CDR2 SMNVEV (reference sequence). The chain's CDR3 is CASSQDRATEAFF. CDR3 nucleotide sequence: TGTGCCAGCAGTCAGGACAGGGCCACTGAAGCTTTCTTT.

A few counts support this clone. V is TRBV19 and J is TRBJ1-1; D not certain. CDR1 LNHDA and CDR2 SQIVND come from the germline V gene (reference sequence). The CDR3 length is 15 residues. Trimming stripped 6 bases from V and 6 bases from J, with 20 bases between. CDR3 residues: CASSTNRAWSPEAFF. CDR3 coding DNA: TGTGCCAGTAGCACAAACCGGGCCTGGAGCCCTGAAGCTTTCTTT. The full variable domain, completed using reference TRBV19 and TRBJ1-1, is DGGITQSPKYLFRKEGQNVTLSCEQNLNHDAMYWYRQDPGQGLRLIYYSQIVNDFQKGDIAEGYSVSREKKESFPLTVTSAQKNPTAFYLCASSTNRAWSPEAFFGQGTRLTVV.

In DNA form, the CDR3 reads TGTGCCAGCTCACCCCGCCCCCGGCGGGAGGGTCGGGAGACCCAGTACTTC. Its translation is CASSPRPRREGRETQYF. The V and J genes are TRBV18 and TRBJ2-5; 9 nucleotides align to TRBD2. From germline, CDR1 is KGHSH and CDR2 LQKENI. V shed 3 bases, J shed 5 bases, and the junction held 13 bases outside the gene matches. The CDR3 loop spans 17 amino acids.

DNA of the CDR3: TGTGCCAGCAGTTTAGGGTCAGCGGTAAACCTACGAGGGCAGTACTTC. It is translated as CASSLGSAVNLRGQYF. V usage is TRBV27 and J usage is TRBJ2-7; weak D call: TRBD2 (5 bases). Deletions cut 2 bases from V and 9 bases from J, with 23 bases between. Per the germline V gene, CDR1 is MNHEY and CDR2 is SMNVEV (reference sequence). This CDR3 is 16 amino acids long.

About this clone: Relative to the germline gene, one junction end is altered; a read error may explain this. This sequence joins TRBV28 and TRBJ2-7, with D perhaps matching TRBD2 (5 bases). Germline loops: CDR1 MDHEN, CDR2 SYDVKM. The CDR3 loop spans 14 amino acids. The CDR3 nucleotides read TGTGCCAGCAGTCCGAGGGTTCCCTCCTCCGAGCAGTACTTC. It yields the protein CASSPRVPSSEQYF.

This clone was seen once. The V and J genes are TRBV29-1 and TRBJ1-1, with D perhaps matching TRBD1 (5 bases). The V gene lost 5 bases and the J gene lost 4 bases, with 14 bases spanning the gap. CDR1 is SQVTM, CDR2 ANQGSEA, per germline. CDR3 length: 13 amino acids. The CDR3 DNA is TGCAGCGTTCGAGGGGTTGTGAGCACTGAAGCTTTCTTT. This gives the protein CSVRGVVSTEAFF.

This clone was seen a handful of times. The chain joins TRBV6-5 to TRBJ2-1; 8 nucleotides line up with TRBD2. The trim removed 10 bases at V and 1 base at J, leaving 6 bases unmatched. Germline lookup yields CDR1 MNHEY and CDR2 SVGAGI. This CDR3 has 14 residues. The CDR3 spells CATTGTSSYNEQFF. As DNA, the CDR3 is TGTGCCACCACGGGGACTAGTTCCTACAATGAGCAGTTCTTC.

J is TRBJ1-4 and V is TRBV30, with D perhaps matching TRBD1 (5 bases). V dropped 0 bases and J dropped 8 bases, with 13 bases sitting between them. The germline V gene encodes CDR1 GTSNPN and CDR2 SVGIG (reference sequence). This CDR3 is 14 amino acids long. CDR3 in DNA: TGTGCCTGGAGTGTGAGCAGGGCAGAAGAAAAACTGTTTTTT. This gives the protein CAWSVSRAEEKLFF.